The 32 T cell receptor beta chains reported below all come from one sample, sequenced in a study of OX40 agonist ivuxolimab in advanced cancers. Sequenced by immunoSEQ multiplex PCR; TCRdb stores in-frame clones only, minus some. The sample yields about 98,000 clones, about nine tenths seen once. Sequencing used CD4+ or CD8+ T cells sorted from blood, obtained in a trial of the OX40 agonist ivuxolimab. The receptors were sampled from an adult with an advanced solid tumor such as melanoma, head and neck, liver or kidney cancer.

The chain uses TRBV7-9 and TRBJ2-2; 10 positions agree with TRBD1. Germline-derived CDR1 and CDR2 are SEHNR and FQNEAQ (reference sequence). Germline trimming cut 6 bases from V and 6 bases from J; bases unmatched to any gene: 7. CDR3 size: 15 residues. CDR3: CASRPGTGDAGELFF. CDR3 bases: TGTGCCAGCAGGCCCGGGACAGGGGATGCCGGGGAGCTGTTTTTT.

The CDR3 is CASSERQGLNTEAFF. CDR3 nucleotide sequence: TGTGCCAGCAGCGAGAGACAGGGATTGAACACTGAAGCTTTCTTT. The chain has TRBV2 and TRBJ1-1; 7 bases align to TRBD1. The CDR3 sequence is 15 residues long. The ends lost 6 bases at V and 0 bases at J; junction bases unmatched: 7. Germline-derived CDR1 and CDR2 are SNHLY and FYNNEI.

The CDR3, as DNA: TGCGCCAGCAGTCAATGGGACAGAAACATAGCCAAAAACATTCAGTACTTC. Translating gives CASSQWDRNIAKNIQYF. The rearrangement joins TRBV23-1 to TRBJ2-4; 7 nucleotides agree with TRBD1. TRBV23-1 is filed as an ORF, its function uncertain. This CDR3 region has 17 residues. Trimming at V came to 1 base and at J to 0 bases, leaving 6 bases not matched to a gene.

At least ten counts were recorded for this clone. The rearrangement links TRBV18 to TRBJ2-5, with TRBD2 matching 8 bases. Germline assignment: CDR1 KGHSH and CDR2 LQKENI. The CDR3 runs to 16 residues. The V and J ends lost 5 bases and 4 bases, in that order; junction bases with no gene match: 12. The CDR3 loop is CASSWGAGVGLETQYF. In DNA, the CDR3 is TGTGCCAGCTCATGGGGAGCGGGAGTCGGTTTAGAGACCCAGTACTTC.

The genes are TRBV5-4 and TRBJ2-7, with 8 bases lining up with TRBD2. The germline V gene encodes CDR1 SGHNT and CDR2 YYREEE (reference sequence). Trimming removed 0 bases from V and 2 bases from J; junction bases left unmatched: 7. This CDR3 is 16 amino acids long. The CDR3 here is CASSLAPGTRTYEQYF. As DNA, the CDR3 is TGTGCCAGCAGCTTGGCCCCCGGGACTAGGACCTACGAGCAGTACTTC.

The chain employs TRBV30 and TRBJ1-2; D unclear. This CDR3 spans 17 amino acids. V lost 0 bases and J lost 0, with 17 bases in between. Germline CDR1 and CDR2: GTSNPN and SVGIG (reference sequence). The chain's CDR3 is CAWSVYNRVYANYGYTF. The CDR3 nucleotides are TGTGCCTGGAGTGTTTATAATCGTGTCTACGCTAACTATGGCTACACCTTC.

The gene calls are TRBV7-8 and TRBJ2-5, with a weak D call TRBD1 (5 bases). Germline V CDR1 and CDR2: SGHVS, FQNEAQ. The length of the CDR3 is 12 residues. V lost 3 bases to trimming and J lost 7 bases, with 9 bases between them. CDR3 sequence: CASSFRGATQYF. For the CDR3, the DNA is TGTGCCAGCAGCTTTCGTGGGGCGACCCAGTACTTC.

V gene TRBV6-6 combines with J gene TRBJ1-5; 12 nucleotides agree with TRBD1. CDR1 and CDR2 from the germline V gene are MNHNY and SVGAGI (reference sequence). CDR3 length equals 13 residues. Trimming at V came to 11 bases and at J to 11 bases, leaving 10 bases not matched to a gene. The CDR3 bases are TGTGCCTCCCGGGGGACAGGGGGCCGCACCCAGCATTTT. Translation: CASRGTGGRTQHF.

The V and J genes are TRBV10-3 and TRBJ1-1; a weak D match, TRBD1 (6 bases). CDR3 length: 15 residues. The V end was cut by 4 bases, the J end by 2 bases, with 14 bases between. Germline CDR1 and CDR2: ENHRY and SYGVKD. The DNA of the CDR3 is TGTGCCATCAGTGTTCGAGGGGGGGATAACACTGAAGCTTTCTTT. Protein product: CAISVRGGDNTEAFF.

The chain joins TRBV5-5 to TRBJ1-2; 7 bases map to TRBD1. The CDR3 covers 13 residues. Germline V gives CDR1 SGHKS, CDR2 YYEKEE (reference sequence). V was pared by 3 bases and J by 8 bases, with 7 bases of the junction left unmatched. The CDR3 DNA reads TGTGCCAGCAGCTGGGACGGGGACAGAGGCTACACCTTC. As protein: CASSWDGDRGYTF.

The chain combines TRBV25-1 with TRBJ2-7; no firm D call. The CDR3 sequence is 13 residues long. From germline, CDR1 is MGHDK and CDR2 SYGVNS. Trimming stripped 3 bases from V and 6 bases from J, with 12 bases between. CDR3 DNA: TGTGCCAGCAGTGAGGGAATTTTAGGCGAGCAGTACGTC. It is translated as CASSEGILGEQYV.

The V call is TRBV6-5, the J call TRBJ1-2; weak D call: TRBD1 (5 bases). Trimming stripped 1 base from V and 8 bases from J, with 14 bases between. CDR1 MNHEY and CDR2 SVGAGI come from the germline V gene. This CDR3 spans 14 amino acids. As DNA, the CDR3 is TGTGCCAGCAGTTACTGGGGCAGGGAGGACGGCTACACCTTC. Translated, it gives CASSYWGREDGYTF.

A remark on this clone: This same CDR3 is encoded by further DNA sequences in the sample. The chain employs TRBV5-1 and TRBJ1-4; 9 bases line up with TRBD1. With 4 bases clipped from V and 5 bases from J, the junction kept 3 bases outside the gene matches. Germline CDR1 is SGHRS and CDR2 is YFSETQ. This CDR3 contains 14 residues. The CDR3 protein is CASSLGQGNEKLFF. In DNA, the CDR3 is TGCGCCAGCAGCCTAGGACAGGGGAATGAAAAACTGTTTTTT.

This chain uses TRBV9 with TRBJ2-3; 10 bases align to TRBD2. CDR1 is SGDLS, CDR2 YYNGEE, per germline. Unmatched junction bases numbered 8, after V lost 0 bases and J lost 1 base. This CDR3 region has 18 residues. CDR3 DNA sequence: TGTGCCAGCAGCGTAGGAAGTCTAGCGGGAGCTGGCACAGATACGCAGTATTTT. Protein: CASSVGSLAGAGTDTQYF.

The chain couples TRBV7-2 to TRBJ2-5; TRBD2 matches at 8 bases. The germline gives CDR1 SGHTA, CDR2 FQGNSA. The CDR3 contains 15 residues. The ends lost 0 bases at V and 5 bases at J; junction bases unmatched: 5. The CDR3 region has the DNA TGTGCCAGCAGCTTAGCTTGGCGGGAGGTGGAGACCCAGTACTTC. It yields the protein CASSLAWREVETQYF.

The chain carries TRBV6-1 and TRBJ2-7; 7 nucleotides agree with TRBD1. The CDR3 is made up of 14 amino acids. V was clipped by 6 bases and J by 2 bases; unmatched bases: 7. The germline CDR1 and CDR2 sequences are MNHNS and SASEGT. The CDR3 loop reads CASRPDRVTYEQYV. The DNA of the CDR3 is TGTGCCAGCAGACCCGACAGGGTAACCTACGAGCAGTACGTC.

The gene calls are TRBV27 and TRBJ2-4; 8 nucleotides match TRBD2. The CDR3 loop spans 14 amino acids. Germline V CDR1 and CDR2: MNHEY, SMNVEV (reference sequence). J gave up 7 bases and V 3 bases, and 5 bases lay outside the gene matches. The CDR3 loop is CASSFKRESNIQYF. The CDR3 DNA reads as TGTGCCAGCAGTTTTAAGCGGGAGAGTAACATTCAGTACTTC.

The chain's CDR3 is CSARNYGYTF. The CDR3, as DNA: TGCAGTGCTAGAAACTATGGCTACACCTTC. J is TRBJ1-2 and V is TRBV20-1; D uncertain. Looked up from germline, CDR1 is DFQATT and CDR2 is SNEGSKA (reference sequence). CDR3 length equals 10 residues. Trimming left V 2 bases short and J 2 bases short, with 0 bases between.

This chain joins TRBV2 and TRBJ2-5, with no clear D. The CDR3 length is 14 residues. Germline-derived CDR1 and CDR2 are SNHLY and FYNNEI. With 2 bases removed from V and 0 bases from J, the gap between germline ends came to 7 bases. CDR3 nucleotides: TGTGCCAGCAGTGAAAGGACCTACCAAGAGACCCAGTACTTC. Protein: CASSERTYQETQYF.

This chain uses TRBV28 with TRBJ1-5, with D unclear. In germline, CDR1 is MDHEN, CDR2 SYDVKM. V lost 5 bases, J lost 7 bases, and 21 bases lay in between. This CDR3 is 16 amino acids long. The CDR3 nucleotides are TGTGCCAGCAGTCCGGAGGTCCAGTCCCGGGGACAGCCCCAGCATTTT. This translates into CASSPEVQSRGQPQHF. Based on the CDR3 plus reference TRBV28 and TRBJ1-5, the full variable domain is DVKVTQSSRYLVKRTGEKVFLECVQDMDHENMFWYRQDPGLGLRLIYFSYDVKMKEKGDIPEGYSVSREKKERFSLILESASTNQTSMYLCASSPEVQSRGQPQHFGDGTRLSIL.

The rearrangement links TRBV11-3 to TRBJ1-1; 9 bases match TRBD1. Germline assignment: CDR1 SGHNT and CDR2 YENEEA. V was clipped by 0 bases and J by 7 bases; unmatched bases: 9. The CDR3 spans 16 residues. CDR3 region: CASSLDGPGTGNEAFF. CDR3 DNA sequence: TGTGCCAGCAGCTTAGACGGTCCCGGGACAGGGAATGAAGCTTTCTTT.

This chain uses TRBV7-2 with TRBJ1-2; the match to TRBD1 covers 8 bases. The germline V gene has CDR1 SGHTA and CDR2 FQGNSA. The CDR3 totals 14 residues. The trim removed 5 bases at V and 5 bases at J, leaving 7 bases unmatched. CDR3 sequence: CASSHGTGVYGYTF. DNA for the CDR3: TGTGCCAGCAGCCACGGGACAGGCGTGTATGGCTACACCTTC.

This clone appeared a few times. This chain joins TRBV5-1 and TRBJ2-1; perhaps TRBD2 as D (5 bases). The germline V gene encodes CDR1 SGHRS and CDR2 YFSETQ. The CDR3 extends over 14 amino acids. V lost 4 bases to trimming and J lost 3 bases, with 11 bases between them. The CDR3 nucleotides read TGCGCCAGCAGCGTACTAGAGTTCTACAATGAGCAGTTCTTC. Amino acids: CASSVLEFYNEQFF.

This rearrangement joins TRBV5-1 to TRBJ2-1; D gene unclear. The CDR3 length is 14 residues. Per germline, CDR1 SGHRS and CDR2 YFSETQ. The V end lost 4 bases, the J end lost 3 bases, and 11 bases lay between the germline ends. The CDR3 reads CASSMAIGYNEQFF. For the CDR3, the DNA is TGCGCCAGCAGCATGGCGATCGGCTACAATGAGCAGTTCTTC.

The chain joins TRBV14 to TRBJ2-1; D may be TRBD2 (6 bases). Trimming removed 5 bases from V and 7 bases from J, with 18 bases in between. Per the germline V gene, CDR1 is SGHDN and CDR2 is FVKESK. CDR3 length: 15 amino acids. The CDR3 spells CASSSTGTWWNEQFF. CDR3 bases: TGTGCCAGCAGCAGTACCGGGACTTGGTGGAATGAGCAGTTCTTC.

V gene TRBV7-9 combines with J gene TRBJ1-5; no definite D call. In germline, CDR1 is SEHNR, CDR2 FQNEAQ (reference sequence). Deletions cut 1 base from V and 9 bases from J, with 10 bases between. The CDR3 totals 13 residues. CDR3 loop: CASSLEGNWPQHF. For the CDR3, the DNA is TGTGCCAGCAGCTTAGAAGGTAATTGGCCCCAGCATTTT.

This clone is classed as medium-sized. Other DNA sequences in this specimen translate into the identical CDR3. The chain is built from TRBV19 and TRBJ1-1; D is ambiguous. Trimming pared 2 bases from V and 0 bases from J, leaving 4 bases between. This CDR3 has 13 residues. CDR1 is LNHDA and CDR2 is SQIVND in the germline V gene (reference sequence). CDR3 bases: TGTGCCAGTAGTATATCAGTGAACACTGAAGCTTTCTTT. This sequence encodes CASSISVNTEAFF.

The CDR3 DNA is TGTGCCAGCAGTGGGTCGCCAAGGGAGACCCAGTACTTC. Translating it yields CASSGSPRETQYF. The chain uses TRBV25-1 and TRBJ2-5; no clear D gene. Germline assignment: CDR1 MGHDK and CDR2 SYGVNS. The V end lost 4 bases, the J end lost 5 bases, and 11 bases lay between the germline ends. The CDR3 contains 13 residues.

The chain has TRBV6-5 and TRBJ1-6, with no clear D. Germline V gives CDR1 MNHEY, CDR2 SVGAGI. The CDR3 extends over 14 amino acids. V dropped 6 bases and J dropped 4 bases, with 10 bases sitting between them. CDR3 nucleotides: TGTGCCAGCAGGTCGCAGTATTATAATTCACCCCTCCACTTT. It specifies CASRSQYYNSPLHF.

V and J are TRBV5-1 and TRBJ1-4, with D perhaps matching TRBD1 (5 bases). The CDR3 has 17 residues. V dropped 4 bases and J dropped 4 bases, with 20 bases sitting between them. CDR1 SGHRS and CDR2 YFSETQ come from the germline V gene. The CDR3, as DNA: TGCGCCAGCAGCCTAGGTGCGATGGGACCGATTAATGAAAAACTGTTTTTT. It codes for CASSLGAMGPINEKLFF.

The rearrangement uses TRBV7-2 and TRBJ2-3; D might be TRBD1 (5 bases). The CDR3 totals 15 residues. Per germline, CDR1 SGHTA and CDR2 FQGNSA. The V gene lost 9 bases and the J gene lost 0 bases, with 16 bases spanning the gap. CDR3 bases: TGTGCCAGTTCAAAGGCCAGGGCCAGCACAGATACGCAGTATTTT. Protein sequence: CASSKARASTDTQYF. Variable domain in full (rest from reference TRBV7-2 and TRBJ2-3): GAGVSQSPSNKVTEKGKDVELRCDPISGHTALYWYRQSLGQGLEFLIYFQGNSAPDKSGLPSDRFSAERTGGSVSTLTIQRTQQEDSAVYLCASSKARASTDTQYFGPGTRLTVL.

The chain links TRBV7-6 to TRBJ2-3, with TRBD2 matching over 9 bases. This CDR3 region has 17 residues. The V segment lost 1 base and the J segment 5 bases; nucleotides outside the gene matches: 10. CDR1 and CDR2 from the germline V gene are SGHVS and FNYEAQ. The CDR3, as DNA: TGTGCCAGCAGCTTAGGAGGCGGGAGGGCCTGGGAAGATACGCAGTATTTT. It yields the protein CASSLGGGRAWEDTQYF.